The rows below give T cell receptor beta chains drawn from one sample of a study of neoadjuvant nivolumab and ipilimumab in lung cancer. Sequencing used immunoSEQ multiplex PCR; TCRdb keeps in-frame clones, though not all of them. In the table there are several thousand clones, roughly four fifths of which are singletons. The starting material was normal lung tissue adjacent to the tumor, obtained after neoadjuvant nivolumab, alone or with ipilimumab, at or shortly before surgery. The receptors derive from an adult with non-small cell lung cancer. Some clones in this sample may be carry-over from other donors' samples. The CDR3 runs from the conserved cysteine through the conserved F or W. D genes are given only for firm matches. A clone size is listed for some rows: how often the clone was seen (once, few, many), or a class if it is expanded.

j_call	d_call	v_call	clone_size	cdr3_nt	cdr3_aa
TRBJ1-2	.	TRBV11-2	.	TGTGCCAGCAGCCCTATGGGGCAGCTGCATGGCTACACCTTC	CASSPMGQLHGYTF
TRBJ2-2	TRBD2	TRBV18	.	TGTGCCAGCTCACCACCGGCTAGCGGGAGAGGAGGGGAGCTGTTTTTT	CASSPPASGRGGELFF
TRBJ1-5	.	TRBV6-5	.	TGTGCCAGCAGCACTCTTTATAGCAATCAGCCCCAGCATTTT	CASSTLYSNQPQHF
TRBJ1-2	TRBD1	TRBV18	.	TGTGCCAGCTCACCGGGACAGGCGAACTATGGCTACACCTTC	CASSPGQANYGYTF
TRBJ2-7	.	TRBV18	.	TGTGCCAGCTCACCCCGCCAGGGTGTCTACGAGCAGTACTTC	CASSPRQGVYEQYF
TRBJ2-7	TRBD2	TRBV7-8	.	TGTGCCAGCAGCTCTCAGCGGGATGAGCAGTACTTC	CASSSQRDEQYF
TRBJ1-1	.	TRBV29-1	.	TGCAGCGTACTAGACTCGCTGAAAGGAGATACTGAAGCTTTCTTT	CSVLDSLKGDTEAFF
TRBJ2-7	.	TRBV9	.	TGTGCCAGCAGCGTAGTGGGTACGAGCTACGAGCAGTACTTC	CASSVVGTSYEQYF
TRBJ2-7	TRBD2	TRBV7-3	.	TGTGCCAGCAGCTGGACTAGCGGGGACGAGCAGTACTTC	CASSWTSGDEQYF
TRBJ1-5	.	TRBV15	.	TGTGCCACCAGCAAGGGAGGGCAGTATAGCAATCAGCCCCAGCATTTT	CATSKGGQYSNQPQHF
TRBJ1-3	TRBD1	TRBV10-3	few	TGTGCCATCAAAGACGGACAGGGCTTTGGAAACACCATATATTTT	CAIKDGQGFGNTIYF
TRBJ2-7	.	TRBV7-6	.	TGTGCCAGCAGCTCGGATACCTACGAGCAGTACTTC	CASSSDTYEQYF
TRBJ1-4	TRBD1	TRBV15	.	TGTGCCACCAGCAGCCTGACAGGGGACACTAATGAAAAACTGTTTTTT	CATSSLTGDTNEKLFF
TRBJ1-5	.	TRBV10-2	.	TGCGCCAGCAGTGAGATTAGCAATCAGCCCCAGCATTTT	CASSEISNQPQHF
TRBJ2-2	TRBD2	TRBV5-1	.	TGCGCCAGCTCCGAAGGACTAGCGGGGGGATACACCGGGGAGCTGTTTTTT	CASSEGLAGGYTGELFF
TRBJ2-2	TRBD2	TRBV5-1	.	TGCGCCAGCTCGGAGGCTAGCGGGGGCAGGGAGCTGTTTTTT	CASSEASGGRELFF
TRBJ2-2	TRBD2	TRBV4-2	.	TGTGCCAGCAGCCAAGATAACCAGCGGGAGACCGGGGAGCTGTTTTTT	CASSQDNQRETGELFF
TRBJ1-4	.	TRBV30	.	TGTGCCTGGAGTTTATGGGCCGAAAATGAAAAACTGTTTTTT	CAWSLWAENEKLFF
TRBJ2-7	TRBD2	TRBV5-6	.	TGTGCCAGCAGCCCTCCCCCGGGACTAGCCCCATTGGAGCAGTACTTC	CASSPPPGLAPLEQYF
TRBJ1-1	.	TRBV15	.	TGTGCCACCAGCAGAGATACCCAGGCGGGCACTGAAGCTTTCTTT	CATSRDTQAGTEAFF
TRBJ1-5	.	TRBV7-2	.	TGTGCCAGCAGCTTAGCAGGCAGTACCTATAGCAATCAGCCCCAGCATTTT	CASSLAGSTYSNQPQHF
TRBJ1-5	.	TRBV19	.	TGTGCCAGTAGTACCCGTGGGCAGGGTGACAATCAGCCCCAGCATTTT	CASSTRGQGDNQPQHF